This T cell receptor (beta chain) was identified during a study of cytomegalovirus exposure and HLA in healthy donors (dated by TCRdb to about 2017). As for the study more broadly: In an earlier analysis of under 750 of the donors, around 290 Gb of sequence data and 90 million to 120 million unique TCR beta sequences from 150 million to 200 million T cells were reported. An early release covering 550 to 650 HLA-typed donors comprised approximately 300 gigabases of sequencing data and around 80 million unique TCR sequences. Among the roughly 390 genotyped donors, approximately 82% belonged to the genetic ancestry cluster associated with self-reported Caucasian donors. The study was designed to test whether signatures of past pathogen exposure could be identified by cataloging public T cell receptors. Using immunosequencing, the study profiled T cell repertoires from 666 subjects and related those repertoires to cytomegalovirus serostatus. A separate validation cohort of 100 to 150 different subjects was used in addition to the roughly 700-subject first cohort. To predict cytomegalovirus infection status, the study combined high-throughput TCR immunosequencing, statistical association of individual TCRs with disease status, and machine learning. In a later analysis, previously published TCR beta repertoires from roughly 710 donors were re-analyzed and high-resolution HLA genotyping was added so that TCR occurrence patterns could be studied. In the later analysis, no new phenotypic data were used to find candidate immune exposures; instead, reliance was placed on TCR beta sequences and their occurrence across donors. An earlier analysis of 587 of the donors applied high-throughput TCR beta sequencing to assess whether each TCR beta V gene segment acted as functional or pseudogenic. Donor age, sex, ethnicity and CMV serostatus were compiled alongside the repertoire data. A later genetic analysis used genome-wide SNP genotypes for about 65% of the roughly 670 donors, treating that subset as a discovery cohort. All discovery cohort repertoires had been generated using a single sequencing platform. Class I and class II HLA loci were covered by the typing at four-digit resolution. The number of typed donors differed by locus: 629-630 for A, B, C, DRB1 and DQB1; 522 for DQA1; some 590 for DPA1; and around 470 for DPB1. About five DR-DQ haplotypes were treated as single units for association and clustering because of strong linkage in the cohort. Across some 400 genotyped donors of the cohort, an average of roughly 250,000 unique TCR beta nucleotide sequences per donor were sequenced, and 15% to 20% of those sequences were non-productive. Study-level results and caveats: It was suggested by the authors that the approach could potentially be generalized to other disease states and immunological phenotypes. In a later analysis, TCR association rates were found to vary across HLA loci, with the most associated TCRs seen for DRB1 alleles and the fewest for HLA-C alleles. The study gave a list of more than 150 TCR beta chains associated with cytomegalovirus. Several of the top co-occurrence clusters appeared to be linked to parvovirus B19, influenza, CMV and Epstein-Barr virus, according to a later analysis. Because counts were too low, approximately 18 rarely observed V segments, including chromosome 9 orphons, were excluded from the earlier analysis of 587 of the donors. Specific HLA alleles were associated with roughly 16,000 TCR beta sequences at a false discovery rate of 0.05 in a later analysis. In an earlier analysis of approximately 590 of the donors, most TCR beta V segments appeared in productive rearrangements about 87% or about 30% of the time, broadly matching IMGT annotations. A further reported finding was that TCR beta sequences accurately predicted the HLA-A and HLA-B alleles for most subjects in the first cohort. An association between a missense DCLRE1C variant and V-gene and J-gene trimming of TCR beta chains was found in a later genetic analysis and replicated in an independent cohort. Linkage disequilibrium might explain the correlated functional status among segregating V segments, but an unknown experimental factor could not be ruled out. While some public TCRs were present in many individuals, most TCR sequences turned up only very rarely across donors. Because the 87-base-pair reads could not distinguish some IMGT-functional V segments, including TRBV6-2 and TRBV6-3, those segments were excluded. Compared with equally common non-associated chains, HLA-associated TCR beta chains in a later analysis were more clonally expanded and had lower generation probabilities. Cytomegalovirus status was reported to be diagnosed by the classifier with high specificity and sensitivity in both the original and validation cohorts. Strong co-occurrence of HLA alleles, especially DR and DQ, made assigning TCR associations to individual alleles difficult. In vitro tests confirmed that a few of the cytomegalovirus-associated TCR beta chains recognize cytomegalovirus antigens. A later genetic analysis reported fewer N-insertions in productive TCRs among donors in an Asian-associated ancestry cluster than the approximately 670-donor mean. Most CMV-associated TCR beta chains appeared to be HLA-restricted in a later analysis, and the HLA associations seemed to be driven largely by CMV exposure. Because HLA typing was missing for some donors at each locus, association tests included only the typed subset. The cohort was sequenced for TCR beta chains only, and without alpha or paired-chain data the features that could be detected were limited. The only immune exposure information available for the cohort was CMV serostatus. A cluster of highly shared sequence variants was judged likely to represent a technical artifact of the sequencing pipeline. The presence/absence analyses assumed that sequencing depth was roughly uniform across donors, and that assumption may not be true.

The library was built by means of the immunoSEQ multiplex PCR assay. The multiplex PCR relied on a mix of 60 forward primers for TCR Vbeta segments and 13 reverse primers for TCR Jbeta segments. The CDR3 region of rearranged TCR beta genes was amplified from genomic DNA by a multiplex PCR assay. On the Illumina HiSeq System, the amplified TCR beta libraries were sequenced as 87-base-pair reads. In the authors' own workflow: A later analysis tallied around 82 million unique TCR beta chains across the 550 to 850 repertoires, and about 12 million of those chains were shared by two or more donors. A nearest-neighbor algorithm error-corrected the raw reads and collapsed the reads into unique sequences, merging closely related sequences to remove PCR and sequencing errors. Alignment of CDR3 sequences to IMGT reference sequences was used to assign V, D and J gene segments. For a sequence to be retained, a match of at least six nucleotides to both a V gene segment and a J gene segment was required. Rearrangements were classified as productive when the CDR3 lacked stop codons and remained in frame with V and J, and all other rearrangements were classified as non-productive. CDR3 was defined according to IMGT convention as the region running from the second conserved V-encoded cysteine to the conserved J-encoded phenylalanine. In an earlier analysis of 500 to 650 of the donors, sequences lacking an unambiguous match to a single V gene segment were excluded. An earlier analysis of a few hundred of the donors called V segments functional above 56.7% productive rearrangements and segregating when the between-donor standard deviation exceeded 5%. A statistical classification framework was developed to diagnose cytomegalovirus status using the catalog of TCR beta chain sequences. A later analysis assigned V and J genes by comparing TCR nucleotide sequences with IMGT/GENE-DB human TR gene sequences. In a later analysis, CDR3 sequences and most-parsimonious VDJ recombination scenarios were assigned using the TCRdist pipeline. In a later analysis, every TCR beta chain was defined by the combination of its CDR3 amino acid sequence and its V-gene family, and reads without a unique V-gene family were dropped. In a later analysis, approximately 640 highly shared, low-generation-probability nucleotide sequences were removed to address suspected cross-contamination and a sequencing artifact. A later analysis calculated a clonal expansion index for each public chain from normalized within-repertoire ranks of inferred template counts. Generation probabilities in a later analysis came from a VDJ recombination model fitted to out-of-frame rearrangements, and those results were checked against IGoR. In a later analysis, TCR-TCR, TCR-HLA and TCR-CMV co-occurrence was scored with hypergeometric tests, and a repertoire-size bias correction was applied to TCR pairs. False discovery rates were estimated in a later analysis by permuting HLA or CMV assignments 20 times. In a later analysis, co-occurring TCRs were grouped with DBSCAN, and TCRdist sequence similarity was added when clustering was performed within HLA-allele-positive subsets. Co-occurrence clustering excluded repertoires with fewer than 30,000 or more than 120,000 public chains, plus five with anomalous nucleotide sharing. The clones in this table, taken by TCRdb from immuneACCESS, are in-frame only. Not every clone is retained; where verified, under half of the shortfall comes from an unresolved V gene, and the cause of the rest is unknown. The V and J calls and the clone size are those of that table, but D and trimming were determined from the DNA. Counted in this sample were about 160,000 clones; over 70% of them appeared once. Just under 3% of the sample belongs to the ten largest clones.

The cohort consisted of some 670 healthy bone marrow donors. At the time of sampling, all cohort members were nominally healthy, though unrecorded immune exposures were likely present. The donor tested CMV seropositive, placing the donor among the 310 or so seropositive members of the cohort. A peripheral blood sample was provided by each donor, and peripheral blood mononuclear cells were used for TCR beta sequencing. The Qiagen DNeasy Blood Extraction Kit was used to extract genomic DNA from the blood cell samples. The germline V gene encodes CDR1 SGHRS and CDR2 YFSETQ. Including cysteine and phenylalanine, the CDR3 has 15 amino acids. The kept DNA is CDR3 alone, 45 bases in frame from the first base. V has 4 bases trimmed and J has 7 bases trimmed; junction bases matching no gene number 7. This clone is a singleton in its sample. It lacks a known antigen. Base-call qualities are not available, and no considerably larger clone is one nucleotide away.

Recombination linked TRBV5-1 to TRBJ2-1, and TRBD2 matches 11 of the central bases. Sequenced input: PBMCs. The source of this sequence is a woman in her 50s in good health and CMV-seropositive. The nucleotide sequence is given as TGCGCCAGCAGCCCGACTAGCGGGGTTATAAATGAGCAGTTCTTC. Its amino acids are CASSPTSGVINEQFF.